The rows below give T cell receptor beta chains drawn from one sample of a study of cytomegalovirus exposure and HLA in healthy donors. TCRdb's table, derived via immunoSEQ multiplex PCR, lists solely in-frame clones and lacks some. The sample lists 180,000 or so clones; almost 80% were seen once. The sample consisted of PBMCs. The receptors stem from a man between 45 and 60 years old in good health and CMV-seropositive. The CDR3 runs from the conserved cysteine through the conserved F or W. The D gene is left open where the match is weak. Where a row states a size, it is once, few, many or the class of an expanded clone; other rows omit it.

clone_size: -
d_call: -
cdr3_length: 9
v_call: TRBV19
j_call: TRBJ1-2
cdr3_nt: TGTGCCAGCCTTTCTGGCTACACCTTC
cdr3_aa: CASLSGYTF

clone_size: -
d_call: -
cdr3_length: 14
v_call: TRBV5-6
j_call: TRBJ1-2
cdr3_nt: TGTGCCAGCAGTCCTGGGAGGGGAGACTATGGCTACACCTTC
cdr3_aa: CASSPGRGDYGYTF

clone_size: -
d_call: -
cdr3_length: 14
v_call: TRBV7-8
j_call: TRBJ1-2
cdr3_nt: TGTGCCAGCAGCTTAGTCTCTCAGAACTATGGCTACACCTTC
cdr3_aa: CASSLVSQNYGYTF

clone_size: -
d_call: TRBD1
cdr3_length: 16
v_call: TRBV7-9
j_call: TRBJ1-6
cdr3_nt: TGTGCCAGCAGCCGTCACGGGGACAGGGCCAATTCACCCCTCCACTTT
cdr3_aa: CASSRHGDRANSPLHF

clone_size: -
d_call: TRBD1
cdr3_length: 16
v_call: TRBV28
j_call: TRBJ1-2
cdr3_nt: TGTGCCAGCAGTTTACTGGGGACAGCACTAAACTATGGCTACACCTTC
cdr3_aa: CASSLLGTALNYGYTF

clone_size: -
d_call: TRBD1
cdr3_length: 15
v_call: TRBV7-8
j_call: TRBJ1-3
cdr3_nt: TGTGCCAGCAGCATGCAGGGGGCCACTGGAAACACCATATATTTT
cdr3_aa: CASSMQGATGNTIYF

clone_size: few
d_call: -
cdr3_length: 15
v_call: TRBV6-1
j_call: TRBJ1-5
cdr3_nt: TGTGCCAGCAGTGAACTAACAGGGTCCAATCAGCCCCAGCATTTT
cdr3_aa: CASSELTGSNQPQHF

clone_size: -
d_call: -
cdr3_length: 14
v_call: TRBV11-2
j_call: TRBJ2-7
cdr3_nt: TGTGCCAGCAGCTTCGGGGGGCTCATCTACGAGCAGTACTTC
cdr3_aa: CASSFGGLIYEQYF

clone_size: -
d_call: TRBD2
cdr3_length: 12
v_call: TRBV6-1
j_call: TRBJ2-7
cdr3_nt: TGTGCCAGCAGGGGACTAGCGGGGGCGCAGTACTTC
cdr3_aa: CASRGLAGAQYF

clone_size: -
d_call: -
cdr3_length: 14
v_call: TRBV4-1
j_call: TRBJ1-1
cdr3_nt: TGCGCCAGCAGCCTCGCCCCGAGGCAGTCGGAAGCTTTCTTT
cdr3_aa: CASSLAPRQSEAFF

clone_size: -
d_call: -
cdr3_length: 13
v_call: TRBV11-2
j_call: TRBJ1-1
cdr3_nt: TGTGCCAGCAGCTTACAGGGTAACACTGAAGCTTTCTTT
cdr3_aa: CASSLQGNTEAFF

clone_size: -
d_call: TRBD2
cdr3_length: 16
v_call: TRBV5-6
j_call: TRBJ2-2
cdr3_nt: TGTGCCAGCAGCTCTGGACTAGCGGAATACACCGGGGAGCTGTTTTTT
cdr3_aa: CASSSGLAEYTGELFF

clone_size: once
d_call: -
cdr3_length: 17
v_call: TRBV7-2
j_call: TRBJ1-1
cdr3_nt: TGTGCCAGCAGCTTTAGGTTAAGACAGGCCGCGAACACTGAAGCTTTCTTT
cdr3_aa: CASSFRLRQAANTEAFF

clone_size: -
d_call: TRBD1
cdr3_length: 15
v_call: TRBV7-9
j_call: TRBJ1-3
cdr3_nt: TGTGCCAGCAGCGGACCACAGGGGACTGGAAACACCATATATTTT
cdr3_aa: CASSGPQGTGNTIYF

clone_size: -
d_call: TRBD2
cdr3_length: 16
v_call: TRBV5-8
j_call: TRBJ2-5
cdr3_nt: TGTGCCAGCAGCTTGCCTAGCGGGGGGGCCAGCGCGACCCAGTACTTC
cdr3_aa: CASSLPSGGASATQYF

clone_size: -
d_call: -
cdr3_length: 14
v_call: TRBV2
j_call: TRBJ2-4
cdr3_nt: TGTGCCAGCTACCCTCAGGGAGCCAAAAACATTCAGTACTTC
cdr3_aa: CASYPQGAKNIQYF

clone_size: once
d_call: -
cdr3_length: 16
v_call: TRBV4-3
j_call: TRBJ2-2
cdr3_nt: TGCGCCAGCAGCCAAGGGAGGGGAGCTGGAGCCGGGGAGCTGTTTTTT
cdr3_aa: CASSQGRGAGAGELFF

clone_size: -
d_call: TRBD1
cdr3_length: 20
v_call: TRBV18
j_call: TRBJ1-5
cdr3_nt: TGTGCCAGCTCATCAGCCCGGACTCACTTTAGACAGGGGGACGATCAGCCCCAGCATTTT
cdr3_aa: CASSSARTHFRQGDDQPQHF

clone_size: few
d_call: -
cdr3_length: 10
v_call: TRBV6-6
j_call: TRBJ1-1
cdr3_nt: TGCGCGACAGAGAACACTGAAGCTTTCTTT
cdr3_aa: CATENTEAFF

clone_size: -
d_call: TRBD2
cdr3_length: 15
v_call: TRBV5-1
j_call: TRBJ2-1
cdr3_nt: TGCGCCAGCAGCTTGGTTAGCGGGGGGCCGAATGAGCAGTTCTTC
cdr3_aa: CASSLVSGGPNEQFF

clone_size: -
d_call: TRBD2
cdr3_length: 18
v_call: TRBV5-4
j_call: TRBJ2-2
cdr3_nt: TGTGCCAGCAGCTTGCGGACTAGCGGGTCCCTCGGGACCGGGGAGCTGTTTTTT
cdr3_aa: CASSLRTSGSLGTGELFF

clone_size: once
d_call: -
cdr3_length: 12
v_call: TRBV13
j_call: TRBJ2-1
cdr3_nt: TGTGCCAGCAGCGAGCGAGGCTATGAGCAGTTCTTC
cdr3_aa: CASSERGYEQFF

clone_size: -
d_call: -
cdr3_length: 13
v_call: TRBV4-3
j_call: TRBJ2-2
cdr3_nt: TGCGCCAGCAGCCAAGACGGCACCGGGGAGCTGTTTTTT
cdr3_aa: CASSQDGTGELFF

clone_size: -
d_call: -
cdr3_length: 16
v_call: TRBV5-8
j_call: TRBJ1-5
cdr3_nt: TGTGCCAGCAGCTTGGCCCGGGGGGTCTCCAATCAGCCCCAGCATTTT
cdr3_aa: CASSLARGVSNQPQHF

clone_size: -
d_call: -
cdr3_length: 14
v_call: TRBV19
j_call: TRBJ1-5
cdr3_nt: TGTGCCAGTAGGGTCGACAGACCAAATCAGCCCCAGCATTTT
cdr3_aa: CASRVDRPNQPQHF

clone_size: -
d_call: -
cdr3_length: 12
v_call: TRBV7-9
j_call: TRBJ2-5
cdr3_nt: TGTTCCAGCAGAACTAATGCCGGGACCCAGTACTTC
cdr3_aa: CSSRTNAGTQYF

clone_size: -
d_call: -
cdr3_length: 15
v_call: TRBV6-1
j_call: TRBJ2-5
cdr3_nt: TGTGCCAGCAGTGAATCCCCGGGGGTAGGGGAGACCCAGTACTTC
cdr3_aa: CASSESPGVGETQYF

clone_size: -
d_call: TRBD2
cdr3_length: 18
v_call: TRBV19
j_call: TRBJ2-2
cdr3_nt: TGTGCCAGTAGTATAAGGCTAGCGGGGGGGCTTGTCACCGGGGAGCTGTTTTTT
cdr3_aa: CASSIRLAGGLVTGELFF

clone_size: -
d_call: -
cdr3_length: 15
v_call: TRBV7-9
j_call: TRBJ2-3
cdr3_nt: TGTGCCAGCAGCCGACTAGTTTCTAGCACAGATACGCAGTATTTT
cdr3_aa: CASSRLVSSTDTQYF